Listed here is a single TCR beta chain. Its antigen is not identified. Researchers ran the PCR with 60 Vbeta and 13 Jbeta primers. Some clones are missing from TCRdb's copy, which holds only in-frame ones; the method was immunoSEQ multiplex PCR. The repertoire has 130,000 or so clones, more than 60% of them found once; the top ten carry roughly 2%. These data come from a study of cytomegalovirus exposure and HLA in healthy donors. As for the study in general: Roughly 77 million unique TCRs from HLA-typed donors made up an early data release.

Study results and limitations: TCR beta sequences reportedly predicted most subjects' HLA-A and HLA-B alleles accurately. Published work reported that the classifier diagnosed cytomegalovirus status with high specificity and sensitivity.

All donors participated as healthy donors of bone marrow. The germline CDR1 and CDR2 sequences are SGHTA and FQGNSA. Trimming took off 3 bases at V and 2 bases at J, with 16 bases between the two ends. The CDR3 contains 16 residues. The chain carries TRBV7-2 and TRBJ2-5, with D possibly matching TRBD1 (5 bases). The sequence was collected from a middle-aged woman in good health and CMV-seropositive. Sequenced: PBMCs. The CDR3, as DNA: TGTGCCAGCAGCTTTTCAGACAGCAAGTGGCAAGAGACCCAGTACTTC. Translating it yields CASSFSDSKWQETQYF.